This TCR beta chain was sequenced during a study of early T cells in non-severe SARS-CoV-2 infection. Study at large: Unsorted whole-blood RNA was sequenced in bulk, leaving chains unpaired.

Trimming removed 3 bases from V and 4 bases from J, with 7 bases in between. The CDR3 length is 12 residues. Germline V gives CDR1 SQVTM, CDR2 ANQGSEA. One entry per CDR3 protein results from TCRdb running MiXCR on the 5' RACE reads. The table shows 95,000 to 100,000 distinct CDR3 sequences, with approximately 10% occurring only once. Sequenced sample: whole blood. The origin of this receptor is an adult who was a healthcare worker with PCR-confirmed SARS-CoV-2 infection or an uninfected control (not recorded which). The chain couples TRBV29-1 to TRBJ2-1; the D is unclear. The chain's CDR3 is CSVDPSYNEQFF. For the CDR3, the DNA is TGCAGCGTTGACCCATCGTACAATGAGCAGTTCTTC.